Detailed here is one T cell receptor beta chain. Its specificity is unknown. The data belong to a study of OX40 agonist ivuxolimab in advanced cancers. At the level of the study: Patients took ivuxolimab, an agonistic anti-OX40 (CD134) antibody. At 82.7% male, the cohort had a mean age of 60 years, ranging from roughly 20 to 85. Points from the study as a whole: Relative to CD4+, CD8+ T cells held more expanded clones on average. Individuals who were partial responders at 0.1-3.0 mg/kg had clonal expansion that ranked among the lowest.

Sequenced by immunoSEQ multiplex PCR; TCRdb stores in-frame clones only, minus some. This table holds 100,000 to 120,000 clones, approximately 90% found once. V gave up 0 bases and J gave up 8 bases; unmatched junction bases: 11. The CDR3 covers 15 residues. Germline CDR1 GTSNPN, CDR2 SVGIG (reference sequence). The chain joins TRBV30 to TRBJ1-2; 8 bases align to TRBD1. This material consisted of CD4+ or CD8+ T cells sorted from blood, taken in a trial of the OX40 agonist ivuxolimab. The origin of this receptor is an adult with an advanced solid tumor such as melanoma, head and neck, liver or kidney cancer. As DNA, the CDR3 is TGTGCCTGGAGTGTACTGGCAGGGGGCTTTTCGGGCTACACCTTC. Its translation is CAWSVLAGGFSGYTF.